These 27 T cell receptor beta chains came from one sample sequenced in a study of monozygotic twins with inflammatory bowel disease. Reprocessing the 5' RACE reads, TCRdb reports a single entry for every CDR3 protein and omits DNA. The sample shows a few hundred thousand distinct CDR3 sequences, and about 2.5% sits with its ten largest clones. Sample: blood. These receptors were taken from a human donor with ulcerative colitis or Crohn's disease, or a healthy co-twin of an affected twin (not recorded which).

The rearrangement uses TRBV7-2 and TRBJ2-4; TCRdb reports TRBD1, a call that lacks DNA to check it against. CDR3 size: 15 residues. In germline, CDR1 is SGHTA, CDR2 FQGNSA. CDR3 region: CASSLPTGGSDIQYF.

The chain carries TRBV7-9 and TRBJ2-1; the D call from TCRdb, TRBD1, cannot be confirmed without DNA. CDR1 and CDR2 from the germline V gene are SEHNR and FQNEAQ (reference sequence). The CDR3 runs to 14 residues. The CDR3 is CASSRRDRGGEQFF.

The genes are TRBV5-1 and TRBJ1-3; the D gene TCRdb calls, TRBD1, cannot be checked with no DNA. From germline, CDR1 is SGHRS and CDR2 YFSETQ. This CDR3 region has 14 residues. The chain's CDR3 is CASSLEQGRNTIYF.

V and J are TRBV5-1 and TRBJ2-5; with no DNA, the TCRdb D assignment of TRBD2 cannot be verified. The germline gives CDR1 SGHRS, CDR2 YFSETQ. This CDR3 contains 16 residues. The CDR3 is CASSRNLLAGEETQYF. Using reference TRBV5-1 and TRBJ2-5 for the parts outside the CDR3, the full variable domain is KAGVTQTPRYLIKTRGQQVTLSCSPISGHRSVSWYQQTPGQGLQFLFEYFSETQRNKGNFPGRFSGRQFSNSRSEMNVSTLELGDSALYLCASSRNLLAGEETQYFGPGTRLLVL.

This chain joins TRBV7-9 and TRBJ2-5; TCRdb selects TRBD2, and the lack of DNA leaves this call unchecked. This CDR3 has 16 residues. Germline loops: CDR1 SEHNR, CDR2 FQNEAQ (reference sequence). The CDR3: CASSFGGLAGLETQYF.

The chain couples TRBV5-6 to TRBJ1-5. The CDR3 consists of 14 residues. In germline, CDR1 is SGHDT, CDR2 YYEEEE. CDR3 region: CASSSLAENQPQHF.

The J gene is TRBJ2-1, the V gene TRBV6-5; the D call of TRBD1 rests on TCRdb alone, since no DNA is present to check it. From germline, CDR1 is MNHEY and CDR2 SVGAGI. This CDR3 spans 15 amino acids. Here the CDR3 reads CASSYSWGGNNEQFF.

V is TRBV20-1 and J is TRBJ2-7; TCRdb picks TRBD2, but there is no DNA to check that call. The CDR3 covers 16 residues. CDR1 and CDR2 from the germline V gene are DFQATT and SNEGSKA (reference sequence). This chain's CDR3 is CSARGERLAGIYEQYF.

The chain uses TRBV7-2 and TRBJ2-7; with no DNA, the TCRdb D assignment of TRBD2 cannot be verified. Per germline, CDR1 SGHTA and CDR2 FQGNSA. The CDR3 extends over 14 amino acids. The CDR3: CASSSRTSFYEQYF. The variable domain in full, with the rest retrieved from reference TRBV7-2 and TRBJ2-7, is GAGVSQSPSNKVTEKGKDVELRCDPISGHTALYWYRQSLGQGLEFLIYFQGNSAPDKSGLPSDRFSAERTGGSVSTLTIQRTQQEDSAVYLCASSSRTSFYEQYFGPGTRLTVT.

The rearrangement links TRBV6-5 to TRBJ1-5; TCRdb's D call of TRBD1 is untestable without DNA. Germline values: CDR1 MNHEY, CDR2 SVGAGI. The CDR3 totals 14 residues. CDR3 amino acids: CASSYRGSNQPQHF.

The chain recombines TRBV20-1 with TRBJ2-5; TCRdb names TRBD1, which stays unverified in the absence of DNA. CDR1 is DFQATT and CDR2 is SNEGSKA in the germline V gene (reference sequence). The CDR3 spans 14 residues. The CDR3 is CSARLSGGQETQYF.

V usage is TRBV18 and J usage is TRBJ2-5; with no DNA, the TCRdb D assignment of TRBD2 cannot be verified. The CDR3 totals 17 residues. Germline lookup yields CDR1 KGHSH and CDR2 LQKENI. This chain's CDR3 is CASSPTRLAGRRETQYF.

CDR3 sequence: CASSLSGGPNEQFF. The V gene is TRBV7-3, the J gene TRBJ2-1; the D call of TRBD1 rests on TCRdb alone, since no DNA is present to check it. The CDR3 has 14 residues. Looked up from germline, CDR1 is SGHTA and CDR2 is FQGTGA.

The chain employs TRBV9 and TRBJ1-1. The CDR3 length is 14 residues. Looked up from germline, CDR1 is SGDLS and CDR2 is YYNGEE. CDR3: CASSVAEWSTEAFF. The variable domain in full, completed from reference TRBV9 and TRBJ1-1, reads DSGVTQTPKHLITATGQRVTLRCSPRSGDLSVYWYQQSLDQGLQFLIQYYNGEERAKGNILERFSAQQFPDLHSELNLSSLELGDSALYFCASSVAEWSTEAFFGQGTRLTVV.

The rearrangement links TRBV4-1 to TRBJ2-3; TCRdb returns TRBD2, unconfirmable since there is no DNA. There are 15 residues in the CDR3. Germline CDR1 and CDR2: MGHRA and YSYEKL. This CDR3 is CASSQVPRGGDTQYF.

The chain has TRBV5-1 and TRBJ2-3; TCRdb calls TRBD1, which cannot be checked without DNA. This CDR3 spans 16 amino acids. The germline gives CDR1 SGHRS, CDR2 YFSETQ. CDR3 loop: CASSSQGTGRTDTQYF.

The V call is TRBV20-1, the J call TRBJ1-2. The CDR3 totals 14 residues. CDR1 and CDR2 from the germline V gene are DFQATT and SNEGSKA (reference sequence). The CDR3 spells CSARYSGSNYGYTF.

The V and J genes are TRBV5-5 and TRBJ2-3; no DNA is available, so the TRBD1 call from TCRdb remains unchecked. The germline CDR1 and CDR2 sequences are SGHKS and YYEKEE (reference sequence). The CDR3 contains 15 residues. CDR3 amino acids: CASSTRTGPPDTQYF. Using reference TRBV5-5 and TRBJ2-3 for the parts outside the CDR3, the full variable domain is DAGVTQSPTHLIKTRGQQVTLRCSPISGHKSVSWYQQVLGQGPQFIFQYYEKEERGRGNFPDRFSARQFPNYSSELNVNALLLGDSALYLCASSTRTGPPDTQYFGPGTRLTVL.

The chain employs TRBV18 and TRBJ2-3; TCRdb's D call, TRBD1, is unchecked because there is no DNA. The CDR3 is made up of 15 amino acids. Germline lookup yields CDR1 KGHSH and CDR2 LQKENI. CDR3 residues: CASAPGTTKADTQYF.

This CDR3 reads CASSSDRGNTDTQYF. The chain has TRBV5-1 and TRBJ2-3; the TCRdb D gene call, TRBD1, has no DNA to confirm it. The CDR3 covers 15 residues. CDR1 is SGHRS, CDR2 YFSETQ, per germline.

The V call is TRBV4-1, the J call TRBJ1-6; without DNA, the TCRdb call of TRBD1 cannot be checked. CDR1 is MGHRA, CDR2 YSYEKL, per germline. The CDR3 length is 15 residues. CDR3 in amino acids: CASSQVGQIASPLHF.

J is TRBJ2-5 and V is TRBV15; there is no DNA to check the TCRdb D call of TRBD1. CDR3 length: 16 residues. The germline CDR1 and CDR2 sequences are LNHNV and YYDKDF (reference sequence). The CDR3 protein is CATSPRRWAEQETQYF.

J is TRBJ2-7 and V is TRBV18. The length of the CDR3 is 14 residues. The germline gives CDR1 KGHSH, CDR2 LQKENI. The CDR3: CASSPAGVVYEQYF.

The J gene is TRBJ2-2, the V gene TRBV3-1. The CDR3 is 11 amino acids. Germline V gene data show CDR1 as LGHDT and CDR2 as YNNKEL (reference sequence). The CDR3 sequence: CASTFSGELFF.

The chain couples TRBV9 to TRBJ2-6; the TCRdb D gene call, TRBD1, has no DNA to confirm it. This CDR3 has 19 residues. Germline V CDR1 and CDR2: SGDLS, YYNGEE. The chain's CDR3 is CASSAQGTGNSSGANVLTF.

The chain recombines TRBV20-1 with TRBJ2-2. The length of the CDR3 is 13 residues. Looked up from germline, CDR1 is DFQATT and CDR2 is SNEGSKA (reference sequence). CDR3 sequence reads: CSARDWETGELFF.

The CDR3 here is CASSLAGAHNEKLFF. The J gene is TRBJ1-4, the V gene TRBV5-1. The germline CDR1 and CDR2 sequences are SGHRS and YFSETQ. The CDR3 consists of 15 residues.